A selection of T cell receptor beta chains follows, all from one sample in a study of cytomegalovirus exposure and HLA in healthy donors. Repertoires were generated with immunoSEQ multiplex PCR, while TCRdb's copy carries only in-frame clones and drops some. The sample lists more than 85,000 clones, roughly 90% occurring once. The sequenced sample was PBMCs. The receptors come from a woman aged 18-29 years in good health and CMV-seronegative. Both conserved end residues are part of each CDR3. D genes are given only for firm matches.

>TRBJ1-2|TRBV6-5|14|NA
TGTGCCAGCAGTTACTCGATGTTAGAGGGCGGCTACACCTTC
CASSYSMLEGGYTF
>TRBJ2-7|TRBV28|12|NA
TGTGCCAGCAGTACCACAACCTACGAGCAGTACTTC
CASSTTTYEQYF
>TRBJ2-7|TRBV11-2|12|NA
TGTGCCAGCAGCCCTACGGGCTACGAGCAGTACTTC
CASSPTGYEQYF
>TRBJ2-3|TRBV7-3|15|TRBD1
TGTGCCAGCAGCCCCCGGACAGGGCGCACAGATACGCAGTATTTT
CASSPRTGRTDTQYF
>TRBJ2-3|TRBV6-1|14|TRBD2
TGTGCCAGCACACTAGCGGGAGAAACAGATACGCAGTATTTT
CASTLAGETDTQYF
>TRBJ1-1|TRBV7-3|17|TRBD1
TGTGCCAGCAGCTTACGCCCCCTAGGACAGGGGGCGACTGAAGCTTTCTTT
CASSLRPLGQGATEAFF
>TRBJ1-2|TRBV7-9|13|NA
TGTGCCAGCAGCTTAGTATCGGGGAATGGCTACACCTTC
CASSLVSGNGYTF
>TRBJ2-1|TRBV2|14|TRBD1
TGTGCCAGCAGTCCCGGGACAGGGAACAATGAGCAGTTCTTC
CASSPGTGNNEQFF
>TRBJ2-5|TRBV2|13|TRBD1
TGTGCCAGTGGGACAGGGGGAAAAGAGACCCAGTACTTC
CASGTGGKETQYF
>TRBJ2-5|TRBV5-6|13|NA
TGTGCCAGCAGCTTTTCTACCCAAGAGACCCAGTACTTC
CASSFSTQETQYF
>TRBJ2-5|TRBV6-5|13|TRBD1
TGTGCCAGCAGCCGGACAGGGCCTGAGACCCAGTACTTC
CASSRTGPETQYF
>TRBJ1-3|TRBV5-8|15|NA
TGTGCCAGCAGCTGGTCGGGGGGTCCTGGAAACACCATATATTTT
CASSWSGGPGNTIYF
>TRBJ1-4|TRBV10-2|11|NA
TGCGCCAGCAGTTTCGGAGAGAAACTGTTTTTT
CASSFGEKLFF